Sequencing of this T cell receptor beta chain was carried out in a study of shared clonotypes between healthy human individuals. Study results and caveats: Generation of non-shared clonotypes was less probable than generation of clonotypes shared by all four donors. Sampling involved blood alone; tissue repertoires likely differ.

The authors ran the assay at deep level. It was around 180 ng DNA, some 30,000 T cell genomes, that sorted-subset replicate PCRs used. The protocol was immunoSEQ multiplex PCR, while the TCRdb copy is restricted to in-frame clones and leaves out a portion. Of roughly 2.1 million clones in the sample, approximately 94% were seen once. The CDR3 is made up of 16 amino acids. The junction had 8 bases not matched to a gene; V was cut back by 1 base and J by 0 bases. Germline CDR1 reads SQVTM; CDR2 reads ANQGSEA. Regarding this clone: The antigen remains undetermined.

CD45RO-negative CD8 cells positively selected for CCR7 made up the naive population, which excluded terminally differentiated effector memory CD45RA+ cells. The rearrangement links TRBV29-1 to TRBJ2-7, with 8 bases that match TRBD2. The sequenced material came from naive CD8+ T cells from PBMCs. The source of this sequence is a man aged 18 to 29 in good health. Some clones in this sample may be carry-over from other donors' samples. The CDR3 region is CSVEGLAGKSSYEQYF. The CDR3, as DNA: TGCAGCGTTGAAGGTCTAGCGGGCAAGAGCTCCTACGAGCAGTACTTC.